This T cell receptor beta chain was sequenced during a study of shared clonotypes between healthy human individuals. Some clones are missing from TCRdb's copy, which holds only in-frame ones; the method was immunoSEQ multiplex PCR. This sample has 2,500,000 or so clones, with more than 85% found just once. V lost 6 bases and J 7 bases, leaving 18 bases between the germline ends. Germline V gives CDR1 MNHNS, CDR2 SASEGT. The CDR3 has 14 amino acids. The study separated CD4+ cells into CD45RA+ naive and CD45RA-negative memory subsets. This clonotype originated in a man younger than 30 in good health. Some clones in this sample may be carry-over from other donors' samples. Material for sequencing was naive CD4+ T cells from PBMCs. The subset here: CD45RA+ positively selected. The rearrangement uses TRBV6-1 and TRBJ1-2, with D possibly being TRBD1 (6 bases). Written as DNA, the CDR3 is TGTGCCAGCAGGCTCTCCGGCGGGGGGCTTGGCTACACCTTC. Translated, it gives CASRLSGGGLGYTF.